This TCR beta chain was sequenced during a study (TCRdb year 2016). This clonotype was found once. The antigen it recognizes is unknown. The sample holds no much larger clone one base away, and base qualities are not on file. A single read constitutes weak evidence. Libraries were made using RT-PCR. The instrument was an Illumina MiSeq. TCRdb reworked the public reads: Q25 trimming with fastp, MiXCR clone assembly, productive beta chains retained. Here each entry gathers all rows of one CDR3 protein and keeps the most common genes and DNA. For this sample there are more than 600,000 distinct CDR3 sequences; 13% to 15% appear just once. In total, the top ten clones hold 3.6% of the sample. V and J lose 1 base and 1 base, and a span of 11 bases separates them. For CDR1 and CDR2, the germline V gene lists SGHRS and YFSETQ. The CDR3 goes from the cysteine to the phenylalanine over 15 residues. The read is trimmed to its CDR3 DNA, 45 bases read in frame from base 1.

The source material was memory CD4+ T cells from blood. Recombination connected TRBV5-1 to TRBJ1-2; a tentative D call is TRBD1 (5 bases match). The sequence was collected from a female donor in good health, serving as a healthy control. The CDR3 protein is CASSLKGAGNYGYTF. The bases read TGCGCCAGCAGCTTGAAAGGGGCAGGTAACTATGGCTACACCTTC.